The T cell receptor beta chain described here comes from a study of CD8+CD57+ T cells in acquired aplastic anemia. Across the study: Healthy donor sequencing depth: 10 million to 10.8 million CD4+, roughly 11 million CD8+ reads. Overall study findings and caveats: Statistical testing detected no significant gap in CD8+ Simpson's diversity between patients and controls. The same twenty-nine CD8+ CDR3 sequences occurred in patients and in controls.

Profiling that covered TCR beta VDJ and CDR3 relied on genomic DNA as its template. In TCRdb, the reads were re-called with MiXCR into one record per CDR3 protein. Of some 180,000 distinct CDR3 sequences detected, approximately 45% appear once; the ten largest clones hold about 2.9%. This clonotype was detected many times. Its antigen remains unknown. The CDR3 totals 16 residues. From germline, CDR1 is LNHNV and CDR2 YYDKDF (reference sequence). V was clipped by 0 bases and J by 7 bases, with 15 bases between them. The receptor's source is a human donor in good health. The J gene is TRBJ1-4, the V gene TRBV15; TRBD1 is a possible D gene (6 bases). Sequencing was done on a sample of sorted CD4+, CD8+, or CD8+CD57+ T cells (not recorded which) from PBMCs. CDR3 sequence: CATSRDRRGGSEKLFF. CDR3 nucleotide sequence: TGTGCCACCAGCAGAGATCGCAGGGGCGGGAGTGAAAAACTGTTTTTT.